Below are 19 T cell receptor beta chains sequenced from a single sample in a study of graft-versus-host responses after intestinal transplantation. TCRdb's copy holds only in-frame clones and misses some; the assay was immunoSEQ multiplex PCR. The data show over 75,000 clones, over 75% seen once. Antigen specificity for these receptors is unknown. Sequencing used unstimulated CD8+ T cells sorted from spleen or lymph node cells, obtained before transplant. Receptor source: a human donor who was the organ donor for an intestinal transplant.

The rearrangement links TRBV29-1 to TRBJ2-3; perhaps TRBD1 as D (6 bases). The V gene's germline CDR1 is SQVTM and CDR2 ANQGSEA. Trimming removed 7 bases from V and 5 bases from J, with 25 bases in between. This CDR3 spans 16 amino acids. This chain's CDR3 is CSADGTQGKVGDTQYF. DNA of the CDR3: TGCAGCGCCGACGGCACACAGGGAAAGGTCGGAGATACGCAGTATTTT.

Comments on this clone: The same CDR3 can be traced to other DNA sequences in this sample. The CDR3 DNA sequence: TGTGCCATCACGGCGGGCAACAATGAGCAGTTCTTC. Its translation: CAITAGNNEQFF. The chain is built from TRBV10-3 and TRBJ2-1; maybe TRBD2 (5 bases). Germline V lookup: CDR1 ENHRY, CDR2 SYGVKD. Deletions cut 7 bases from V and 5 bases from J, with 9 bases between. This CDR3 has 12 residues.

This clone was counted between two and nine times. This sample includes further DNA sequences coding for the same CDR3. The chain is built from TRBV4-1 and TRBJ2-7, with TRBD2 as a possible D gene (5 bases). The CDR3 extends over 13 amino acids. Germline CDR1 reads MGHRA; CDR2 reads YSYEKL. V was trimmed by 3 bases and J by 2 bases, leaving 8 bases between them. CDR3 DNA: TGCGCCAGCAGCCAGGGCGGGCCCTACGAGCAGTACTTC. It encodes CASSQGGPYEQYF.

The chain links TRBV18 to TRBJ2-1; D is possibly TRBD1 (5 bases). Trimming took 3 bases from V and 4 from J, leaving 7 bases between them. CDR1 and CDR2 (germline): KGHSH, LQKENI. The CDR3 loop spans 13 amino acids. CDR3 residues: CASSPDRYNEQFF. CDR3 nucleotides: TGTGCCAGCTCACCCGACAGATACAATGAGCAGTTCTTC.

The chain couples TRBV5-1 to TRBJ2-1; possible D gene TRBD2, 5 bases. CDR3 size: 11 residues. V was cut by 4 bases and J by 7 bases, with 6 bases left in between. Germline V gene data show CDR1 as SGHRS and CDR2 as YFSETQ. CDR3 sequence: CASSEGNEQFF. Here the CDR3 DNA reads TGCGCCAGCAGCGAGGGAAATGAGCAGTTCTTC.

This chain joins TRBV6-4 and TRBJ2-1; TRBD1 might be the D (6 bases). The CDR3 length is 15 residues. The V end was cut by 6 bases, the J end by 0 bases, with 12 bases between. Germline CDR1 is MRHNA and CDR2 is SNTAGT. The CDR3 nucleotides are TGTGCCAGCAGCGCTGGGGGCACCTCCTACAATGAGCAGTTCTTC. This translates into CASSAGGTSYNEQFF.

The rearrangement links TRBV27 to TRBJ2-7, with TRBD1 identical over 9 bases. Looked up from germline, CDR1 is MNHEY and CDR2 is SMNVEV (reference sequence). Unmatched junction bases numbered 8, after V lost 1 base and J lost 4 bases. The CDR3 runs to 16 residues. Here the CDR3 DNA reads TGTGCCAGCAGTTTATACCCCGGGACAGGGTTTTACGAGCAGTACTTC. It specifies CASSLYPGTGFYEQYF.

The chain joins TRBV28 to TRBJ2-7; 8 positions agree with TRBD1. The CDR3 runs to 14 residues. The junction had 6 bases not matched to a gene; V was cut back by 4 bases and J by 4 bases. CDR1 is MDHEN and CDR2 is SYDVKM in the germline V gene. As DNA, the CDR3 is TGTGCCAGCAGTTCATCCGGGACAGGTTACGAGCAGTACTTC. It specifies CASSSSGTGYEQYF.

The chain uses TRBV5-4 and TRBJ2-1; 8 bases are shared with TRBD1. Germline loops: CDR1 SGHNT, CDR2 YYREEE (reference sequence). V lost 2 bases and J lost 3; bases outside the gene matches: 4. This CDR3 spans 15 amino acids. CDR3: CASSLPTGGYNEQFF. The CDR3 region has the DNA TGTGCCAGCAGCTTACCCACAGGGGGCTACAATGAGCAGTTCTTC.

The chain has TRBV6-1 and TRBJ2-1; 16 nucleotides line up with TRBD2. This CDR3 region has 17 residues. Trimming took 2 bases from V and 7 from J; bases not matched to a gene: 5. CDR1 is MNHNS and CDR2 is SASEGT in the germline V gene. This CDR3 reads CASSEPGGLAGGNEQFF. The CDR3 DNA follows: TGTGCCAGCAGTGAACCGGGGGGACTAGCGGGGGGGAATGAGCAGTTCTTC.

This clone is a singleton in its sample. This chain links TRBV13 with TRBJ2-1, with D hard to call. The germline V gene has CDR1 PRHDT and CDR2 FYEKMQ (reference sequence). Trimming left V 5 bases short and J 4 bases short, with 15 bases between. The CDR3 consists of 15 residues. In DNA form, the CDR3 reads TGTGCCAGCAGCCGCGGCAGGTCAACGTACAATGAGCAGTTCTTC. Translating gives CASSRGRSTYNEQFF.

This chain links TRBV30 with TRBJ2-7; tentative D call: TRBD1 (6 bases). The CDR3 covers 14 residues. The germline gives CDR1 GTSNPN, CDR2 SVGIG (reference sequence). The V end was cut by 3 bases, the J end by 0 bases, with 12 bases between. The CDR3 nucleotides read TGTGCCTGGAGGGCCACAGGGTTCTCCTACGAGCAGTACTTC. Encoded protein: CAWRATGFSYEQYF.

This rearrangement joins TRBV7-8 to TRBJ1-2; D is unresolved. In germline, CDR1 is SGHVS, CDR2 FQNEAQ. The CDR3 consists of 12 residues. V lost 5 bases and J lost 8, with 12 bases in between. CDR3 residues: CASSPAGTGYTF. The CDR3 coding sequence is TGTGCCAGCAGCCCGGCGGGTACCGGCTACACCTTC.

The rearrangement joins TRBV6-5 to TRBJ2-2; D is undetermined. The CDR3 runs 13 residues. Germline CDR1 is MNHEY and CDR2 is SVGAGI. Trimming cost V 3 bases and J 6 bases, with 8 bases left between them. DNA of the CDR3: TGTGCCAGCAGTTATCTGGGGTCCGGGGAGCTGTTTTTT. Translation: CASSYLGSGELFF.

The genes are TRBV9 and TRBJ1-1; D gene ambiguous. Germline V gene lookup returns CDR1 SGDLS and CDR2 YYNGEE. Deletions cut 4 bases from V and 5 bases from J, with 12 bases between. CDR3 length equals 13 residues. CDR3 amino acids: CASSFGPVTEAFF. The CDR3 DNA follows: TGTGCCAGCAGCTTCGGCCCGGTGACTGAAGCTTTCTTT.

This rearrangement joins TRBV2 to TRBJ2-7; D possibly corresponds to TRBD1 (5 bases). The V and J ends lost 3 bases and 3 bases respectively, with 12 bases between them. CDR1 is SNHLY, CDR2 FYNNEI, per germline. CDR3 length equals 14 residues. The CDR3 spells CASSDTDRYYEQYF. The CDR3 DNA reads as TGTGCCAGCAGTGATACCGACAGATACTACGAGCAGTACTTC.

The chain uses TRBV7-9 and TRBJ2-5; D is ambiguous. The germline V gene encodes CDR1 SEHNR and CDR2 FQNEAQ (reference sequence). Trimming removed 8 bases at V and 2 bases at J, with 12 bases between. The CDR3 covers 13 residues. The CDR3 spells CASVGFRQETQYF. The CDR3 bases are TGTGCCAGCGTGGGATTTCGGCAAGAGACCCAGTACTTC.

This chain links TRBV7-2 with TRBJ2-7, with D unclear. Germline CDR1 reads SGHTA; CDR2 reads FQGNSA. Trimming cost V 4 bases and J 0 bases, with 16 bases left between them. The length of the CDR3 is 16 residues. This chain's CDR3 is CASSWRGGVSSYEQYF. The CDR3 DNA sequence: TGTGCCAGCAGCTGGCGCGGTGGGGTCAGCTCCTACGAGCAGTACTTC.

This sequence joins TRBV4-1 and TRBJ1-1; TRBD1 might be the D (5 bases). The CDR3 sequence is 15 residues long. Trimming cost V 3 bases and J 3 bases, with 14 bases left between them. Germline V CDR1 and CDR2: MGHRA, YSYEKL. CDR3 amino acids: CASSQIQALDTEAFF. CDR3 bases: TGCGCCAGCAGCCAGATACAGGCTCTGGACACTGAAGCTTTCTTT.